This T cell receptor (beta chain) was identified in a study of technical replicates of blood from a few donors. The assay was immunoSEQ multiplex PCR, and TCRdb's table has in-frame clones only and misses some. The repertoire includes around 70,000 clones, nearly 98% of them detected once, and 0.2% to 0.25% sits in the top ten. The germline V gene encodes CDR1 SGHVS and CDR2 FNYEAQ. Trimming shortened V by 4 bases and J by 3 bases, and 9 bases separated the two germline ends. The CDR3 is 13 residues long. The sequenced material came from T cells isolated from PBMCs. The source is a human donor in good health. The rearrangement joins TRBV7-6 to TRBJ1-2, with a weak D call TRBD1 (6 bases). CDR3 bases: TGTGCCAGCAGCTGGGACACTTACTATGGCTACACCTTC. The encoded protein is CASSWDTYYGYTF.